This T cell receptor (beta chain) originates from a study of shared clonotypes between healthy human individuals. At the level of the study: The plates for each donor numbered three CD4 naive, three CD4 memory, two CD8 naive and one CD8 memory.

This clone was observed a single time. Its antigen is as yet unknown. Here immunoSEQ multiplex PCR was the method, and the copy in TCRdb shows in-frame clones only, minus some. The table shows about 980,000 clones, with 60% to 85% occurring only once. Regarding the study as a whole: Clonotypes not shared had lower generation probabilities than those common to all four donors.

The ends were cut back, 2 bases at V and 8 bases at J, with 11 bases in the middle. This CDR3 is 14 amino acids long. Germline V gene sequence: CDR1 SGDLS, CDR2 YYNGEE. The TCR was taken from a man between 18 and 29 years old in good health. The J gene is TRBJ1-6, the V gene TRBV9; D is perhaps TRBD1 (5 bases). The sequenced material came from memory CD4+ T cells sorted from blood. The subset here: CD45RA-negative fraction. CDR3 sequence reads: CASSVGRSDSPLHF. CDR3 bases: TGTGCCAGCAGCGTGGGACGCTCCGATTCACCCCTCCACTTT.